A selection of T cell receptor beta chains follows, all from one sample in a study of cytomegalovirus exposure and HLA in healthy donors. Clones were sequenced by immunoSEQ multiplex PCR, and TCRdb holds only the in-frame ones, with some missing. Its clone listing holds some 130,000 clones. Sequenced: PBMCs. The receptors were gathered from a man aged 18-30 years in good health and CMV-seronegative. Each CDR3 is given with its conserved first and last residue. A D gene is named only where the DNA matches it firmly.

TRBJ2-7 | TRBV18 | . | CASSPIPSTGNEQYF | TGTGCCAGCTCACCTATCCCCAGTACGGGAAACGAGCAGTACTTC
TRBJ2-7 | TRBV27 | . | CASSLGSGSYEQYF | TGTGCCAGCAGTTTAGGGTCGGGTTCTTACGAGCAGTACTTC
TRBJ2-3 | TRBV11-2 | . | CASSTGGDTQYF | TGTGCCAGCAGCACCGGTGGAGATACGCAGTATTTT
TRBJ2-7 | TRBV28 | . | CASRGARGLRQYF | TGTGCCAGCAGGGGGGCTCGCGGATTACGACAGTACTTC
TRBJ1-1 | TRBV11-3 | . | CASSFLRLGEPRSNTEAFF | TGTGCCAGCAGCTTTCTACGGTTAGGTGAACCTAGGTCGAACACTGAAGCTTTCTTT
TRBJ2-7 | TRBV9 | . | CASSAGLEIYEQYF | TGTGCCAGCAGCGCGGGACTTGAAATCTACGAGCAGTACTTC
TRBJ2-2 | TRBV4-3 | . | CASSPDMGVTGELFF | TGCGCCAGCAGCCCGGATATGGGCGTTACCGGGGAGCTGTTTTTT
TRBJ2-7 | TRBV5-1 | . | CASRYLPGQANYEQYF | TGCGCCAGCAGGTACCTTCCGGGACAAGCAAACTACGAGCAGTACTTC
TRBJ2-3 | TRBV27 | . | CASSPSKAPPGTQYF | TGTGCCAGCAGCCCCTCGAAGGCCCCCCCGGGGACGCAGTATTTT
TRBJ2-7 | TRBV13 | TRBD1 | CASSKTGGGLVEQYF | TGTGCCAGCAGCAAGACAGGGGGCGGTTTGGTCGAGCAGTACTTC
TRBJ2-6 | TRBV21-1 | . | CASSMGQDPSGANVLTF | TGTGCCAGCAGCATGGGACAGGATCCCTCTGGGGCCAACGTCCTGACTTTC
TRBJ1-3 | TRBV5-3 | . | CARSIPRSSGNTIYF | TGTGCCAGAAGCATCCCGAGATCCTCTGGAAACACCATATATTTT
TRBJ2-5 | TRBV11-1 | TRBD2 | CASSLLRSGGIETQYF | TGTGCCAGCAGCTTACTAAGATCGGGGGGGATTGAGACCCAGTACTTC
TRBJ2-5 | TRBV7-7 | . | CASSFSVAGETQYF | TGTGCTAGCAGCTTCTCCGTGGCGGGAGAGACCCAGTACTTC
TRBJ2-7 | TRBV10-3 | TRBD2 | CAISESGRGAYEQYF | TGTGCCATCAGTGAGTCAGGGCGGGGGGCATACGAGCAGTACTTC
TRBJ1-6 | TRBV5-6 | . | CASSLLNRGDSPLHF | TGTGCCAGCAGCTTGCTAAACCGGGGGGATTCACCCCTCCACTTT
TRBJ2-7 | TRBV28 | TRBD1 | CASRGGNRAYEQYF | TGTGCCAGCAGAGGGGGCAACAGGGCCTACGAGCAGTACTTC
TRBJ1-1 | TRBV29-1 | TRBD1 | CSGDRGNTEAFF | TGCAGCGGGGACAGGGGAAACACTGAAGCTTTCTTT
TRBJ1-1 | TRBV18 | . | CASSPRTEGDTEAFF | TGTGCCAGCTCACCGCGGACGGAAGGGGACACTGAAGCTTTCTTT
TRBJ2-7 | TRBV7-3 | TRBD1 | CASSPDRGYYEQYF | TGTGCCAGCAGCCCGGACAGGGGGTATTACGAGCAGTACTTC
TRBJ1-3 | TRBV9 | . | CASSVSGQGAGNTIYF | TGTGCCAGCAGCGTATCGGGCCAAGGGGCTGGAAACACCATATATTTT
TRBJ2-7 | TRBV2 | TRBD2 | CASSENFGGGTSYEQYF | TGTGCCAGCAGTGAAAACTTCGGGGGGGGAACGTCCTACGAGCAGTACTTC
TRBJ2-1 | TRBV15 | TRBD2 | CATSRVAGVNEQFF | TGTGCCACCAGCAGAGTAGCGGGAGTCAATGAGCAGTTCTTC
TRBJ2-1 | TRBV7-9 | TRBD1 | CASSLLGQGYNEQFF | TGTGCCAGCAGCCTATTGGGACAGGGTTACAATGAGCAGTTCTTC
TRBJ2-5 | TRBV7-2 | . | CASSLGGTPKETQYF | TGTGCCAGCAGCTTAGGAGGGACTCCAAAAGAGACCCAGTACTTC
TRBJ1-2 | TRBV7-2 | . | CASSLSTSGAQGYTF | TGTGCCAGCAGCTTATCTACGTCAGGGGCACAAGGCTACACCTTC
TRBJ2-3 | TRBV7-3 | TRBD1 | CASSSGGGQGVGDTQYF | TGTGCCAGCAGCTCGGGGGGTGGACAGGGGGTGGGAGATACGCAGTATTTT
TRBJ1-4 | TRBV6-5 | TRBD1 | CASRLQGAANEKLFF | TGTGCCAGCAGACTGCAGGGGGCAGCTAATGAAAAACTGTTTTTT
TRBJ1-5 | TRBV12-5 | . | CASGLDGQQPQHF | TGTGCTAGTGGTTTGGACGGACAGCAGCCCCAGCATTTT
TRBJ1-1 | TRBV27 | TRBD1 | CASSRNRQGGEAFF | TGTGCCAGCAGCCGAAATAGACAGGGCGGTGAAGCTTTCTTT
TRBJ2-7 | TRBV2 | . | CASSERGIYEQYF | TGTGCCAGCAGTGAGCGGGGCATCTACGAGCAGTACTTC
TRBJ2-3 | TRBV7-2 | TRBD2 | CASSGASGSADTQYF | TGTGCCAGCAGCGGGGCTAGCGGGAGTGCAGATACGCAGTATTTT
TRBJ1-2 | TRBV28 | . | CASSASDSYGYTF | TGTGCCAGCAGTGCCTCGGACAGCTATGGCTACACCTTC
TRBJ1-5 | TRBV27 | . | CASSFWGGQPQHF | TGTGCCAGCAGTTTTTGGGGAGGCCAGCCCCAGCATTTT
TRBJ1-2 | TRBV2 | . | CASKTGIDYGYTF | TGTGCCAGCAAAACAGGGATCGACTATGGCTACACCTTC
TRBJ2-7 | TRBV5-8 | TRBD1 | CASSLGDRGPNEQYF | TGTGCCAGCAGCCTGGGGGACAGGGGGCCCAACGAGCAGTACTTC
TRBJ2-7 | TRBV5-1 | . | CASSLEPGYEQYF | TGCGCCAGCAGCTTGGAGCCAGGCTACGAGCAGTACTTC
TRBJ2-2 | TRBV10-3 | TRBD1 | CAINGAGQGLTGELFF | TGTGCCATCAACGGGGCGGGACAGGGTCTCACCGGGGAGCTGTTTTTT
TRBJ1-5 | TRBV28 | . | CASTKGGFSQPQHF | TGTGCCAGCACAAAGGGGGGGTTCAGTCAGCCCCAGCATTTT
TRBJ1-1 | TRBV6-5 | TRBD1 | CASSYGTGNTEAFF | TGTGCCAGCAGTTACGGGACAGGGAACACTGAAGCTTTCTTT
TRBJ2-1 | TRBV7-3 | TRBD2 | CASSPGLAGNNEQFF | TGTGCCAGCAGCCCCGGACTAGCGGGCAACAATGAGCAGTTCTTC
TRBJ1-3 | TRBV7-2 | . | CASSASGYTIYF | TGTGCCAGCAGCGCAAGCGGGTACACCATATATTTT
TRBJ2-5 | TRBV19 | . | CASSIGSQWGGETQYF | TGTGCCAGTAGTATAGGATCCCAATGGGGAGGAGAGACCCAGTACTTC
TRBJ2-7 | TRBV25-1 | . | CAREYGQTIYEQYF | TGTGCCAGGGAGTACGGACAGACTATATACGAGCAGTACTTC
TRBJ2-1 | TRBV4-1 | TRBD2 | CASSQEGSGVHNEQFF | TGCGCCAGCAGCCAAGAGGGGAGCGGGGTCCACAATGAGCAGTTCTTC